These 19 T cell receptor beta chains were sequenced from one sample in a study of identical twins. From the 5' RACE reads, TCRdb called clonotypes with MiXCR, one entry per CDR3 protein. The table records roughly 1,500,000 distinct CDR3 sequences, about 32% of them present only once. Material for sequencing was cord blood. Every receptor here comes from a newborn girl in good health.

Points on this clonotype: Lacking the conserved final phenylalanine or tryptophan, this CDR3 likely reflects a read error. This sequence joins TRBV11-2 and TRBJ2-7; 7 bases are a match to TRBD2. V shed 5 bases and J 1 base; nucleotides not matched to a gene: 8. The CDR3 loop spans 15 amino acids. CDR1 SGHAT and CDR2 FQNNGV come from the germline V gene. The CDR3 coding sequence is TGTGCCAGCAGCGGTTGGGCTAGCGGTTCCTACGAGCAGTACCTC. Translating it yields CASSGWASGSYEQYL.

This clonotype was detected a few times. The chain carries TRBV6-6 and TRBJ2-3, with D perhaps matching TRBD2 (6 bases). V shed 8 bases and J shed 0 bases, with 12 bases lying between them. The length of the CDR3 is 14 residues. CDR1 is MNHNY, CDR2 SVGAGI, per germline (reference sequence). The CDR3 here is CASARGGSTDTQYF. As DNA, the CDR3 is TGTGCCAGCGCGCGGGGCGGCAGCACAGATACGCAGTATTTT.

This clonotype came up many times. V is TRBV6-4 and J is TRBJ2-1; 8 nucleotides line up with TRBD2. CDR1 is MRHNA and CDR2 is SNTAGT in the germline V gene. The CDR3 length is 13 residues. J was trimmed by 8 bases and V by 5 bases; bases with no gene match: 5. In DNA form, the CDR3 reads TGTGCCAGCAGTAGCGGGGGAGGCTATGAGCAGTTCTTC. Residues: CASSSGGGYEQFF.

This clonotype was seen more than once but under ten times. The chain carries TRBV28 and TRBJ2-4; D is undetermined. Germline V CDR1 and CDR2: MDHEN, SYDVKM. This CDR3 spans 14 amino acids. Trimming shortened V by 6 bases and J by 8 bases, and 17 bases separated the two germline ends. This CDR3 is CASRGMGNWDIQYF. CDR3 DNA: TGTGCCAGCAGGGGTATGGGGAATTGGGACATTCAGTACTTC.

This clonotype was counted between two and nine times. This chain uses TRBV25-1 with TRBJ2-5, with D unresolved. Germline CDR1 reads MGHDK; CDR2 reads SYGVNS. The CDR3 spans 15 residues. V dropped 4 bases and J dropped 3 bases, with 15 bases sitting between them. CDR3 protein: CASSGPYSLEETQYF. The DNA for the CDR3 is TGTGCCAGCAGTGGCCCATACAGTCTAGAAGAGACCCAGTACTTC.

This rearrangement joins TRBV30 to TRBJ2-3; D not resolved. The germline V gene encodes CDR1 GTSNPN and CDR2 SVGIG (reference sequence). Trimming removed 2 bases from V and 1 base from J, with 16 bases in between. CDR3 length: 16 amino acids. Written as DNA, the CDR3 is TGTGCCTGGAGTCTGGGCTCGATTTATGGCACAGATACGCAGTATTTT. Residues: CAWSLGSIYGTDTQYF.

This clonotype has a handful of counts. The CDR3 DNA reads TGCGCCAGCAGCCAACCCTCAACTAATGAAAAACTGTTTTTT. Translation gives CASSQPSTNEKLFF. The genes are TRBV4-1 and TRBJ1-4; D remains ambiguous. The CDR3 has 14 residues. The ends were cut back, 2 bases at V and 0 bases at J, with 4 bases in the middle. Germline CDR1 and CDR2: MGHRA and YSYEKL.

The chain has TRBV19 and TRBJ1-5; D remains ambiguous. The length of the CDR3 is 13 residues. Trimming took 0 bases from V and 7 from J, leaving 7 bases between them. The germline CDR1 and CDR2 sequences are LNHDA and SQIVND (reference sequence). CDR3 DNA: TGTGCCAGTAGTATAGATCGACGACAGCCCCAGCATTTT. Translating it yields CASSIDRRQPQHF.

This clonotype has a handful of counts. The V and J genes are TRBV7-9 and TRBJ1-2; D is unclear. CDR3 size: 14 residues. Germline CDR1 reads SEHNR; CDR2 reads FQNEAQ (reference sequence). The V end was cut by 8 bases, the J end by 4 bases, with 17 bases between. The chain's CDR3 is CASFLDGSSYGYTF. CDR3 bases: TGTGCCAGCTTCCTGGACGGATCCTCCTATGGCTACACCTTC.

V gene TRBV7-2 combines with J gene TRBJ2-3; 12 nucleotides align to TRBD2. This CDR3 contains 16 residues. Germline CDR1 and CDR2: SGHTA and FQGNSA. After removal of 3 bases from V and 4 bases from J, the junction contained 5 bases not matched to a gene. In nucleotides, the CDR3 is TGTGCCAGCAGCTTTCGACTAGCGGGAGCCCCAGATACGCAGTATTTT. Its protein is CASSFRLAGAPDTQYF.

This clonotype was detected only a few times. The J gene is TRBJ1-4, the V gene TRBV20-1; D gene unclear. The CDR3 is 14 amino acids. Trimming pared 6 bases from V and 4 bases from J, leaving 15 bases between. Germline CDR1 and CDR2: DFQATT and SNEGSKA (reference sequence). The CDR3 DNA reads TGCAGTGCCCCCAAGGCTCGTAATAATGAAAAACTGTTTTTT. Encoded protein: CSAPKARNNEKLFF.

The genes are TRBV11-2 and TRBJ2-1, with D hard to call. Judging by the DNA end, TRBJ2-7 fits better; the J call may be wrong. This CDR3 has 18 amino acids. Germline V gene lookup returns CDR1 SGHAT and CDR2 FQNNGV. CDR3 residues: CASSLERRPRSSYNEQYF. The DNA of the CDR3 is TGTGCCAGCAGCTTAGAGAGGCGGCCGAGGAGCTCCTACAATGAGCAGTACTTC.

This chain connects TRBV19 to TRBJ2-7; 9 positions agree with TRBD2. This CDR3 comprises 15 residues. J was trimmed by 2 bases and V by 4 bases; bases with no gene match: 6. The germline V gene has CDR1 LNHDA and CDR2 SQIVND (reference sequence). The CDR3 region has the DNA TGTGCCAGTAGTAAAACTAGCGGGCGAACCTACGAGCAGTACTTC. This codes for CASSKTSGRTYEQYF.

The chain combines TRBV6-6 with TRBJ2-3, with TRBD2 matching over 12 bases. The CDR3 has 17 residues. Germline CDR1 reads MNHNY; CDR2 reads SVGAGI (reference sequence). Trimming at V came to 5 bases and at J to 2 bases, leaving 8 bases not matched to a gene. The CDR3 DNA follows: TGTGCCAGCAGTCTACTAGCGGGGGGCCTTAACACAGATACGCAGTATTTT. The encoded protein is CASSLLAGGLNTDTQYF.

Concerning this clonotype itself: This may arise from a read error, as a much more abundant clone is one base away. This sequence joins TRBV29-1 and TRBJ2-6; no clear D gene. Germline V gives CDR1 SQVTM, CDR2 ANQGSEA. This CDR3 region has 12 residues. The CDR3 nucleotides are TGCGGCGTTGATTCTGGGGCCAACGTCCTGACTTTC. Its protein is CGVDSGANVLTF.

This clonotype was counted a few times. The CDR3 DNA reads TGTGCCAGCAGCAAGAGACGGGCCCGGAGCAATCAGCCCCAGCATTTT. This translates into CASSKRRARSNQPQHF. This chain links TRBV5-6 with TRBJ1-5; D is uncertain. The V and J ends lost 4 bases and 1 base respectively, with 15 bases between them. The CDR3 sequence is 16 residues long. Germline values: CDR1 SGHDT, CDR2 YYEEEE.

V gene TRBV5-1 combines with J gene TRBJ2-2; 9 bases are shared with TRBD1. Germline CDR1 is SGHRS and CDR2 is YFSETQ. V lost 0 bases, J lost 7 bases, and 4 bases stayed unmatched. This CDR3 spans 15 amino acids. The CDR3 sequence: CASSLATGGNGELFF. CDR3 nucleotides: TGCGCCAGCAGCTTGGCAACAGGGGGCAACGGGGAGCTGTTTTTT. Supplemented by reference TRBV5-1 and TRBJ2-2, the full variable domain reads KAGVTQTPRYLIKTRGQQVTLSCSPISGHRSVSWYQQTPGQGLQFLFEYFSETQRNKGNFPGRFSGRQFSNSRSEMNVSTLELGDSALYLCASSLATGGNGELFFGEGSRLTVL.

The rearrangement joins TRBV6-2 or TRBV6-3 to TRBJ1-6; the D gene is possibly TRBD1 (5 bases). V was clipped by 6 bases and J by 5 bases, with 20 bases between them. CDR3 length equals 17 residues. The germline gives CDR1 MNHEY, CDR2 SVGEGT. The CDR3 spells CASSQRQTDRDNSPLHF. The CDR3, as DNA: TGTGCCAGCAGCCAACGACAGACCGATAGGGATAATTCACCCCTCCACTTT.

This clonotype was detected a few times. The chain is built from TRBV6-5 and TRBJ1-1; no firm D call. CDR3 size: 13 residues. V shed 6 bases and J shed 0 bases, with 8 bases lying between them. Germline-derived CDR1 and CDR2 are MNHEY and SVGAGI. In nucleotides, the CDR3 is TGTGCCAGCAGCTTTCAGGTGAACACTGAAGCTTTCTTT. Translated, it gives CASSFQVNTEAFF.